This T cell receptor (beta chain) appears in the sequencing data of a study of T cells in localized non-small cell lung cancer. Assay: immunoSEQ multiplex PCR; the TCRdb copy retains only in-frame clones and omits some. The top ten hold 13% to 15% of the sample, which has 800 to 1,200 clones, approximately 20% seen once. CDR1 is MNHGY and CDR2 is SAAAGT in the germline V gene. The CDR3 is 14 residues long. V lost 10 bases and J 1 base, leaving 16 bases between the germline ends. This clone counts as medium-sized. Here the sequenced sample was normal lung tissue next to the tumor, taken before any cancer treatment. This chain joins TRBV6-8 and TRBJ1-1, with D unclear. The TCR comes from a woman between 35 and 75 years old with stage I lung adenocarcinoma. CDR3 loop: CAIRSELANTEAFF. The CDR3 DNA reads TGTGCCATCAGGTCAGAGTTGGCGAACACTGAAGCTTTCTTT.